This T cell receptor beta chain was recorded in a study of blood T cells in healthy people across ages. Overall study results and limits: Diversity figures derived from one million T cells were judged to underestimate the true value.

The CDR3 runs to 15 residues. With 1 base removed from V and 9 bases from J, the gap between germline ends came to 13 bases. CDR1 PRHDT and CDR2 FYEKMQ come from the germline V gene (reference sequence). This clonotype was detected a few times. The antigen remains unidentified. A sample-barcoded 5' primer and a J-beta primer mix were used in a second PCR of roughly 7 to 11 cycles. TCRdb called the 5' RACE reads again in MiXCR, with one record for every CDR3 protein. The sample shows about 680,000 distinct CDR3 sequences, 49% of them seen only once. The sample comprised blood. The receptor was isolated from a woman aged 60-70 years in good health. The rearrangement joins TRBV13 to TRBJ1-6; the D is unclear. CDR3 nucleotide sequence: TGTGCCAGCAGCTTAGACAACGGGAAGGGTTCACCCCTCCACTTT. Translated, it gives CASSLDNGKGSPLHF.